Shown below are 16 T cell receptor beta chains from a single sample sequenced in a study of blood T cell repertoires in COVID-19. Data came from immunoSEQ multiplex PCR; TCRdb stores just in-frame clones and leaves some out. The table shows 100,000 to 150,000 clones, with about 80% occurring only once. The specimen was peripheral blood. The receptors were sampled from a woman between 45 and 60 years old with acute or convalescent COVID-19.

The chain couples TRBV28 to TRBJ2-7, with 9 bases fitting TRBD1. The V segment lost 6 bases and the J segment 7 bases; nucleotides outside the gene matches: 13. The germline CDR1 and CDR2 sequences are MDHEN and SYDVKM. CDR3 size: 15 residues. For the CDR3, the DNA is TGTGCCAGCAGGCGAACGGGACAGGGAGTTGCGGAGCAGTACTTC. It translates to CASRRTGQGVAEQYF. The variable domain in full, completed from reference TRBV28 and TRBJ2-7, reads DVKVTQSSRYLVKRTGEKVFLECVQDMDHENMFWYRQDPGLGLRLIYFSYDVKMKEKGDIPEGYSVSREKKERFSLILESASTNQTSMYLCASRRTGQGVAEQYFGPGTRLTVT.

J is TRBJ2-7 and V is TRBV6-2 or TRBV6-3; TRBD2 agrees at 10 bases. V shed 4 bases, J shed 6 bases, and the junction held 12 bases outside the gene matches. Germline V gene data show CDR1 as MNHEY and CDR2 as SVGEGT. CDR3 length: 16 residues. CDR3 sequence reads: CASSFLRTSGGGEQYF. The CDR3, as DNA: TGTGCCAGCAGTTTTCTAAGGACTAGCGGAGGCGGCGAGCAGTACTTC.

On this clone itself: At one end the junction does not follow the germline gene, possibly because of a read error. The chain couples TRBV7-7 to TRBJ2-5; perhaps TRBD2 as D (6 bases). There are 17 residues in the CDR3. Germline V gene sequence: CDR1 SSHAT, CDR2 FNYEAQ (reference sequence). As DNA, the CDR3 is TGTGCTAGCAGCCCCCTGGGGGGTCGGACCAACCAAGAGACCCAGTACTTC. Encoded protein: CASSPLGGRTNQETQYF.

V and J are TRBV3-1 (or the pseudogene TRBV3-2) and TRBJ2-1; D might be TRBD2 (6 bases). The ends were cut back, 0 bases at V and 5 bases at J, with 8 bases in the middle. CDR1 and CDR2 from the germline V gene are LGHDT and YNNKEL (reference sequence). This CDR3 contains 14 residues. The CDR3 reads CASSQELAHNEQFF. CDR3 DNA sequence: TGTGCCAGCAGCCAAGAGCTAGCGCACAATGAGCAGTTCTTC.

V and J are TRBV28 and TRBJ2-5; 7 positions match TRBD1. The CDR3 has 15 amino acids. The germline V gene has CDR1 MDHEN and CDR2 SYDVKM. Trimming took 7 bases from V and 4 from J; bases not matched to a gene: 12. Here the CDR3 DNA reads TGTGCCAGCACTTCCCGACAGGGACGGGGAGAGACCCAGTACTTC. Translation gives CASTSRQGRGETQYF.

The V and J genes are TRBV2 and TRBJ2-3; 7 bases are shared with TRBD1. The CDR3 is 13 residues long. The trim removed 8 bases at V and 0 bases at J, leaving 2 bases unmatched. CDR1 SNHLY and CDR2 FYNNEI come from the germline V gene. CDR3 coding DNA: TGTGCCAGCGACAGGGTTAGCACAGATACGCAGTATTTT. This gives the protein CASDRVSTDTQYF.

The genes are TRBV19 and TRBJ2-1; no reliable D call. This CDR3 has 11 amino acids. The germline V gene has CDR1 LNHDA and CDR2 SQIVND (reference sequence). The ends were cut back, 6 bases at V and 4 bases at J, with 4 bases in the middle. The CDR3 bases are TGTGCCAGTAGCCTGTACAATGAGCAGTTCTTC. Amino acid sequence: CASSLYNEQFF.

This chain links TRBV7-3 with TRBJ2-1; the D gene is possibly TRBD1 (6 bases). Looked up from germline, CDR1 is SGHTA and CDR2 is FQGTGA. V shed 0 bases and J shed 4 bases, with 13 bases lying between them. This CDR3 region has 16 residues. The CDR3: CASSLTGGSMYNEQFF. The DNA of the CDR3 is TGTGCCAGCAGCTTAACAGGGGGTTCTATGTACAATGAGCAGTTCTTC.

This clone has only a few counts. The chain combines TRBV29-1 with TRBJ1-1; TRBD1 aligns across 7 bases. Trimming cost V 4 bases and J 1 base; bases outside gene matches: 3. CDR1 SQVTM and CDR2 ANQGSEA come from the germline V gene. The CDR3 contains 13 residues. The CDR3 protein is CSVATGTNTEAFF. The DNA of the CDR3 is TGCAGCGTTGCGACAGGGACGAACACTGAAGCTTTCTTT.

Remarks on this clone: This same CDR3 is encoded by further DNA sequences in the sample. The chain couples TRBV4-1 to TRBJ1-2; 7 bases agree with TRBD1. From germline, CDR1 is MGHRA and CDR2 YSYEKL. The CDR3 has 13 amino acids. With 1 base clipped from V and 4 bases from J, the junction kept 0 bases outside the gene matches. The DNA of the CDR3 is TGCGCCAGCAGCCAAGGACAGGGCTATGGCTACACCTTC. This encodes CASSQGQGYGYTF.

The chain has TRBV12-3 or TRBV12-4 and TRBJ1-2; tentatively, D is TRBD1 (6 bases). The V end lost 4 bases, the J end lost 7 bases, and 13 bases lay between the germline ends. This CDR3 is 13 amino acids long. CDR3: CASSSGEKRGYTF. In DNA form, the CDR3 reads TGTGCCAGCAGTTCAGGGGAGAAGCGTGGCTACACCTTC.

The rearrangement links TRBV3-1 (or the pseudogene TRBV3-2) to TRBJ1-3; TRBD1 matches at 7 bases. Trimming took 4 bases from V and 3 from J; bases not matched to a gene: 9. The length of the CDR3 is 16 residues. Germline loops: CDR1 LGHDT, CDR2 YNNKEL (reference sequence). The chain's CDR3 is CASSLHGTVHGNTIYF. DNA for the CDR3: TGTGCCAGCAGCCTACATGGGACAGTCCATGGAAACACCATATATTTT.

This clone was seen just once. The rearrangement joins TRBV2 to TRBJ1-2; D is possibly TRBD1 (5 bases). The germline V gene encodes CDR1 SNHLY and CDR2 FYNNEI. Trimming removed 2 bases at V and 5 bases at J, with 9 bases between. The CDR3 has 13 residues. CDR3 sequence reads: CASSETRVYGYTF. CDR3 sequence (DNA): TGTGCCAGCAGTGAAACCAGGGTTTATGGCTACACCTTC.

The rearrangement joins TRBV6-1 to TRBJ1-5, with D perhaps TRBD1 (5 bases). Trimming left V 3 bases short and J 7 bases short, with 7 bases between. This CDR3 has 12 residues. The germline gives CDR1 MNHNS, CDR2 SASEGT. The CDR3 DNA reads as TGTGCCAGCAGTGACAGGGTACAGCCCCAGCATTTT. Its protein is CASSDRVQPQHF.

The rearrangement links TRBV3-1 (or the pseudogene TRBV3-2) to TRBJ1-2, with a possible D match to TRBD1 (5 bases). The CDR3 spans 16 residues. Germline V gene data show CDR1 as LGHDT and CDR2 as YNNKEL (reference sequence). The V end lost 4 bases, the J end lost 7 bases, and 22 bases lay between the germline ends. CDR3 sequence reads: CASSPHTGLAVGGYTF. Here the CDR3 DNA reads TGTGCCAGCAGCCCTCACACAGGTCTGGCGGTTGGTGGCTACACCTTC.

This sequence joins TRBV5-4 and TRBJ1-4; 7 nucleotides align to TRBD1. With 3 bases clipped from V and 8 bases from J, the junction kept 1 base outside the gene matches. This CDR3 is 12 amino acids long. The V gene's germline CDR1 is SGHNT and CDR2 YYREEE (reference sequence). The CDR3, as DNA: TGTGCCAGCAGCTCGACAGGGGAAAAACTGTTTTTT. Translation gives CASSSTGEKLFF.